Below, one T cell receptor beta chain is given with its context. The source of the sample is a study of OX40 agonist ivuxolimab in advanced cancers. Study as a whole: With a range of about 23 to 90, age averaged roughly 61 years, and approximately 83% were male. Patients achieving partial responses numbered three: one hepatocellular carcinoma case and two cutaneous melanoma cases.

The data were produced by immunoSEQ multiplex PCR, yet TCRdb's version contains in-frame clones alone and is incomplete. The sample comprises about 49,000 clones, about 86% of which are singletons, and approximately 6.5% rests with the top ten. The study sampled blood at baseline, cycle 4 day 1, and cycle 7 day 1. The TCR sequence derives from an adult with an advanced solid tumor such as melanoma, head and neck, liver or kidney cancer. The specimen was CD4+ or CD8+ T cells sorted from blood, collected in a trial of the OX40 agonist ivuxolimab.

The CDR3 region has the DNA TGTGCCAGCGGAGATCCGGACAGCTCCTACGAGCAGTACTTC. Translation gives CASGDPDSSYEQYF. The V and J genes are TRBV28 and TRBJ2-7; tentatively, D is TRBD1 (6 bases). V was trimmed by 8 bases and J by 0 bases, leaving 14 bases between them. Per germline, CDR1 MDHEN and CDR2 SYDVKM. This CDR3 comprises 14 residues. Based on the CDR3 plus reference TRBV28 and TRBJ2-7, the full variable domain is DVKVTQSSRYLVKRTGEKVFLECVQDMDHENMFWYRQDPGLGLRLIYFSYDVKMKEKGDIPEGYSVSREKKERFSLILESASTNQTSMYLCASGDPDSSYEQYFGPGTRLTVT.